What follows describes a single T cell receptor (beta chain). The CDR3 runs to 15 residues. V dropped 6 bases and J dropped 2 bases, with 13 bases sitting between them. Germline CDR1 and CDR2: MNHEY and SMNVEV (reference sequence). Method: immunoSEQ multiplex PCR; TCRdb's copy keeps in-frame clones and lacks some. The table shows some 87,000 clones, with roughly four fifths occurring only once. This specimen comes from a study of blood T cell repertoires in COVID-19. Across the study: T cells, B-cell-depleted T cells, or PBMCs provided the cDNA or gDNA that served as material.

The sequence was collected from a human donor in a cohort sampled during active COVID-19. Sequencing was done on a sample of peripheral blood. The chain combines TRBV27 with TRBJ1-4; unclear D gene. The CDR3 coding sequence is TGTGCCAGCAGGACGAGGAGAGCGACTAATGAAAAACTGTTTTTT. Amino acid sequence: CASRTRRATNEKLFF.